This T cell receptor beta chain was recovered during a study of CD8+ T cells in alopecia areata. Study information: C3H/HeJ donors aged about 6-13 months with spontaneous alopecia supplied skin grafted onto approximately 7-11-week-old female C3H/HeJ mice.

This clone was seen more than once but under ten times. Any gene name here is a mouse gene name. The CDR3 end lies 4 residues beyond the end of the read and is filled in from the germline J gene. This specimen includes other DNA sequences encoding the same CDR3. Cell sorting was performed on pooled cutaneous lymph node cells with CD4, CD8alpha, NKG2D, NKG2ACE and other markers. CDR3 length: 15 amino acids. Germline V gene sequence: CDR1 SGHSN, CDR2 HYEKVE. Trimming took 4 bases from V and 1 from J; bases not matched to a gene: 4. Investigators isolated RNA and reverse transcribed it into cDNA to act as the sequencing template. The table came from immunoSEQ multiplex PCR; TCRdb's copy has only in-frame clones and leaves some out. The sample is made up of approximately 300,000 clones, none counted only once.

The TCR sequence derives from a C3H/HeJ mouse with alopecia areata. For this mouse line, the MHC haplotype is H2-k. This chain connects TRBV12-1 to TRBJ2-3; TRBD2 matches 10 bases. Source material: CD4+ T cells sorted from a lymph node. The CDR3 here is CASSPTGGGAETLYF. The CDR3 bases that were read are TGTGCCAGCTCCCCAACTGGGGGGGGTGCAGAA.